These T cell receptor beta chains were read from a single sample in a study of cytomegalovirus exposure and HLA in healthy donors. This table comes from immunoSEQ multiplex PCR, and its TCRdb copy is limited to in-frame clones, with some not included. The sample lists 100,000 or so clones, under 80% occurring once. Sequencing used PBMCs. These receptors came from a woman in her 50s in good health and CMV-seropositive. Both conserved end residues are part of each CDR3. The D gene is left open where the match is weak. Rows give clone size only sometimes, using once, few, many, or a class for an expanded clone.

CDR3 length,J gene,V gene,clone size,D gene,CDR3 protein,CDR3 DNA
9,TRBJ2-7,TRBV19,.,.,CASSQVQYF,TGTGCCAGTAGCCAGGTGCAGTACTTC
16,TRBJ2-7,TRBV5-1,.,TRBD2,CASSFEPSGRAYEQYF,TGCGCCAGCAGCTTTGAACCTAGCGGGAGGGCTTACGAGCAGTACTTC
17,TRBJ2-1,TRBV5-1,.,TRBD2,CASSLSGGASQYNEQFF,TGCGCCAGCAGCTTATCGGGGGGGGCCTCTCAGTACAATGAGCAGTTCTTC
14,TRBJ1-6,TRBV6-6,.,.,CASSSNGGSSPLHF,TGTGCCAGCAGTTCGAACGGCGGGAGTTCACCCCTCCACTTT
15,TRBJ2-7,TRBV6-1,.,.,CASSPPGASSYEQYF,TGTGCCAGCAGCCCCCCAGGGGCCTCCTCCTACGAGCAGTACTTC
15,TRBJ2-2,TRBV11-3,once,TRBD1,CASSLGDRGAGELFF,TGTGCCAGCAGCTTGGGGGACAGGGGAGCCGGGGAGCTGTTTTTT
14,TRBJ2-1,TRBV2,.,.,CASTSGTTYNEQFF,TGTGCCAGCACCAGCGGGACAACCTACAATGAGCAGTTCTTC
11,TRBJ1-2,TRBV6-1,.,.,CASSSYYGYTF,TGTGCCAGCAGTTCTTACTATGGCTACACCTTC
13,TRBJ1-1,TRBV29-1,.,TRBD1,CSGGQGLSTEAFF,TGCAGCGGAGGACAGGGGTTGAGCACTGAAGCTTTCTTT
14,TRBJ1-1,TRBV9,.,.,CASSVDAGNTEAFF,TGTGCCAGCAGCGTAGATGCAGGGAACACTGAAGCTTTCTTT
15,TRBJ2-2,TRBV27,.,TRBD2,CASRRLAGVTGELFF,TGTGCCAGCAGACGGCTAGCGGGAGTTACCGGGGAGCTGTTTTTT
15,TRBJ2-2,TRBV5-1,.,.,CASSLRRGNTGELFF,TGCGCCAGCAGCTTGCGCAGGGGTAACACCGGGGAGCTGTTTTTT
12,TRBJ2-7,TRBV9,.,.,CASSASSYEQYF,TGTGCCAGCAGCGCTTCCTCCTACGAGCAGTACTTC
15,TRBJ2-2,TRBV10-1,.,.,CASSESQANTGELFF,TGCGCCAGCAGTGAGAGTCAGGCGAACACCGGGGAGCTGTTTTTT
12,TRBJ2-7,TRBV9,once,.,CASSVGDSEQYF,TGTGCCAGCAGCGTGGGAGATAGCGAGCAGTACTTC
16,TRBJ2-6,TRBV29-1,.,.,CSATTDVGSGANVLTF,TGCAGCGCGACGACAGACGTAGGCTCTGGGGCCAACGTCCTGACTTTC
12,TRBJ1-4,TRBV23-1,few,.,CASSQRGIRLFF,TGCGCCAGCAGTCAACGGGGTATTCGACTGTTTTTT
17,TRBJ2-6,TRBV11-2,.,TRBD1,CASKRLRGRSGANVLTF,TGTGCCAGCAAAAGGTTAAGGGGGCGTTCGGGGGCCAACGTCCTGACTTTC
16,TRBJ2-4,TRBV5-1,.,.,CASSLETALAKNIQYF,TGCGCCAGCAGCTTGGAAACAGCCCTAGCCAAAAACATTCAGTACTTC
16,TRBJ2-3,TRBV19,.,.,CASSILVTYSTDTQYF,TGTGCCAGTAGTATACTAGTTACGTATAGCACAGATACGCAGTATTTT
13,TRBJ1-4,TRBV7-9,.,.,CASSPGLSEKLFF,TGTGCCAGCAGCCCAGGCCTTTCGGAAAAACTGTTTTTT
14,TRBJ1-2,TRBV6-6,.,TRBD1,CASSPRTGMNGYTF,TGTGCCAGCAGCCCCCGGACAGGGATGAATGGCTACACCTTC
15,TRBJ2-7,TRBV6-5,.,.,CASSYSRREGYEQYF,TGTGCCAGCAGTTACTCCCGGAGAGAGGGCTACGAGCAGTACTTC
15,TRBJ1-1,TRBV10-2,.,.,CASSERSGAGTEAFF,TGCGCCAGCAGTGAGCGCAGCGGCGCGGGGACTGAAGCTTTCTTT
16,TRBJ2-4,TRBV5-1,.,TRBD1,CASSPQGQLAKNIQYF,TGCGCCAGCAGCCCCCAGGGACAGTTAGCCAAAAACATTCAGTACTTC
17,TRBJ2-1,TRBV7-8,.,TRBD2,CASSLASLAGGDNEQFF,TGTGCCAGCAGCTTAGCCTCACTAGCGGGAGGGGACAATGAGCAGTTCTTC
15,TRBJ2-7,TRBV19,.,TRBD1,CASSILTGPSYEQYF,TGTGCCAGTAGTATCTTGACAGGGCCCTCCTACGAGCAGTACTTC
16,TRBJ2-7,TRBV25-1,.,TRBD2,CASSEPSGTTPYEQYF,TGTGCCAGCAGTGAGCCCTCCGGGACTACCCCCTACGAGCAGTACTTC
14,TRBJ1-1,TRBV5-6,.,.,CASSLAGISTEAFF,TGTGCCAGCAGCTTGGCAGGGATAAGCACTGAAGCTTTCTTT
13,TRBJ1-2,TRBV29-1,.,TRBD1,CSVEDDRAYGYTF,TGCAGCGTTGAAGACGACAGGGCCTATGGCTACACCTTC
15,TRBJ2-5,TRBV7-8,.,TRBD2,CASSLPSGRGETQYF,TGTGCCAGCAGCTTACCTAGCGGGAGGGGAGAGACCCAGTACTTC
13,TRBJ2-1,TRBV7-3,.,TRBD1,CASRPTGTQEQFF,TGTGCCAGCAGACCGACAGGGACGCAGGAGCAGTTCTTC
15,TRBJ1-2,TRBV19,.,.,CASSPSLRQGYGYTF,TGTGCCAGTAGTCCCTCCCTTCGACAAGGCTATGGCTACACCTTC
16,TRBJ2-5,TRBV2,.,TRBD1,CASSGTGLTPQETQYF,TGTGCCAGCAGTGGGACAGGGCTGACCCCCCAAGAGACCCAGTACTTC